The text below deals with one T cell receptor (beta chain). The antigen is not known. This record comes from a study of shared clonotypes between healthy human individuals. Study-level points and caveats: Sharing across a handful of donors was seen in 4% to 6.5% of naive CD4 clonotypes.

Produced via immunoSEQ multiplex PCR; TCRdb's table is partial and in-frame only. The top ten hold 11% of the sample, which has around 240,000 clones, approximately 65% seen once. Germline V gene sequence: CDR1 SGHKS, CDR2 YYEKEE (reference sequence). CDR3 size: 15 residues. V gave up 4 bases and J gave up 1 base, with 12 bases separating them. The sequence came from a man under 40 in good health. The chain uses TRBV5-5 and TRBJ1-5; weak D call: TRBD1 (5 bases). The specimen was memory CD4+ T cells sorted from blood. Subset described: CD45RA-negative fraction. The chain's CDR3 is CASSRDPASNQPQHF. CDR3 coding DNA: TGTGCCAGCAGCCGGGACCCGGCCAGCAATCAGCCCCAGCATTTT.